The 29 T cell receptor beta chains in this list originate from one sample, sequenced in a study of blood T cell repertoires in COVID-19. Generated by immunoSEQ multiplex PCR, the TCRdb table keeps only in-frame clones and is missing some. The sample lists some 130,000 clones, approximately 77% occurring once. Sequencing was done on a sample of peripheral blood. The receptor set was obtained from a man older than 75 with acute or convalescent COVID-19.

This chain joins TRBV5-6 and TRBJ1-4, with TRBD1 as a possible D gene (6 bases). Trimming removed 1 base from V and 6 bases from J, with 10 bases in between. The CDR3 spans 14 residues. The V gene's germline CDR1 is SGHDT and CDR2 YYEEEE. The CDR3 loop is CASSLSRGDEKLFF. The DNA for the CDR3 is TGTGCCAGCAGCTTGAGCAGGGGAGATGAAAAACTGTTTTTT. The full variable domain, completed using reference TRBV5-6 and TRBJ1-4, is DAGVTQSPTHLIKTRGQQVTLRCSPKSGHDTVSWYQQALGQGPQFIFQYYEEEERQRGNFPDRFSGHQFPNYSSELNVNALLLGDSALYLCASSLSRGDEKLFFGSGTQLSVL.

The chain joins TRBV2 to TRBJ2-2, with 12 nucleotides matching TRBD2. The ends lost 9 bases at V and 1 base at J; junction bases unmatched: 18. This CDR3 is 20 amino acids long. Germline CDR1 SNHLY, CDR2 FYNNEI. The CDR3 sequence is CASGTALASGGGENTGELFF. The CDR3 bases are TGTGCCAGTGGGACGGCCCTCGCTAGCGGGGGGGGAGAGAACACCGGGGAGCTGTTTTTT. Looking up the rest from reference TRBV2 and TRBJ2-2 gives the full variable domain: EPEVTQTPSHQVTQMGQEVILRCVPISNHLYFYWYRQILGQKVEFLVSFYNNEISEKSEIFDDQFSVERPDGSNFTLKIRSTKLEDSAMYFCASGTALASGGGENTGELFFGEGSRLTVL.

This chain uses TRBV5-1 with TRBJ2-7, with 9 bases matching TRBD1. Germline trimming cut 0 bases from V and 4 bases from J; bases unmatched to any gene: 8. The CDR3 runs to 16 residues. Germline V gene data show CDR1 as SGHRS and CDR2 as YFSETQ. DNA of the CDR3: TGCGCCAGCAGCTTGGCCCCTCTCGACAGGGGGTACGAGCAGTACTTC. It specifies CASSLAPLDRGYEQYF.

Details on this clone: Within the sample, other DNA sequences also encode this same CDR3. V gene TRBV6-5 combines with J gene TRBJ1-5, with a weak D call TRBD1 (6 bases). The CDR3 is 15 residues long. V was pared by 6 bases and J by 9 bases, with 21 bases between. Germline V gene data show CDR1 as MNHEY and CDR2 as SVGAGI. CDR3 in amino acids: CASRSGQWGQMPQHF. CDR3 nucleotide sequence: TGTGCCAGCAGATCCGGACAGTGGGGGCAGATGCCCCAGCATTTT.

This sequence joins TRBV19 and TRBJ1-5; D not certain. The CDR3 is made up of 12 amino acids. V shed 4 bases and J shed 9 bases, with 10 bases lying between them. The germline V gene has CDR1 LNHDA and CDR2 SQIVND (reference sequence). The CDR3 DNA reads TGTGCCAGTAGTAACCGGGATATGCCCCAGCATTTT. Encoded protein: CASSNRDMPQHF.

The rearrangement joins TRBV5-1 to TRBJ2-2; 7 nucleotides agree with TRBD1. The CDR3 extends over 13 amino acids. V was pared by 4 bases and J by 6 bases, with 3 bases of the junction left unmatched. CDR1 is SGHRS, CDR2 YFSETQ, per germline. The CDR3 is CASSRGLPGELFF. The CDR3 DNA sequence: TGCGCCAGCAGCAGGGGGCTTCCCGGGGAGCTGTTTTTT.

V usage is TRBV2 and J usage is TRBJ1-3, with D perhaps matching TRBD1 (5 bases). The CDR3 runs 15 residues. Trimming took 3 bases from V and 0 from J, leaving 9 bases between them. The germline gives CDR1 SNHLY, CDR2 FYNNEI. This CDR3 reads CASSDWTISGNTIYF. The DNA for the CDR3 is TGTGCCAGCAGTGACTGGACAATCTCTGGAAACACCATATATTTT.

The gene calls are TRBV5-1 and TRBJ2-2, with 16 bases lining up with TRBD2. This CDR3 contains 18 residues. Losses at the gene ends were 4 bases for V and 4 bases for J; bases not matched to a gene: 7. CDR1 and CDR2 (germline): SGHRS, YFSETQ. The chain's CDR3 is CASSAGLAGGSSTGELFF. The CDR3 DNA sequence: TGCGCCAGCAGCGCGGGACTAGCGGGGGGGTCTAGCACCGGGGAGCTGTTTTTT. Full variable domain (rest looked up from reference TRBV5-1 and TRBJ2-2): KAGVTQTPRYLIKTRGQQVTLSCSPISGHRSVSWYQQTPGQGLQFLFEYFSETQRNKGNFPGRFSGRQFSNSRSEMNVSTLELGDSALYLCASSAGLAGGSSTGELFFGEGSRLTVL.

This chain connects TRBV13 to TRBJ2-7; 7 positions match TRBD1. The germline V gene has CDR1 PRHDT and CDR2 FYEKMQ (reference sequence). This CDR3 is built from 14 residues. V lost 5 bases and J lost 2; bases outside the gene matches: 6. The CDR3 region has the DNA TGTGCCAGCAGCGCCGGGACAGATCCCTACGAGCAGTACTTC. Its protein is CASSAGTDPYEQYF.

This rearrangement joins TRBV29-1 to TRBJ1-1, with unresolved D. The CDR3 consists of 11 residues. Trimming removed 1 base from V and 6 bases from J, with 6 bases in between. CDR1 and CDR2 from the germline V gene are SQVTM and ANQGSEA. The CDR3 spells CSVEGSSEAFF. The CDR3 DNA is TGCAGCGTTGAAGGGAGCTCTGAAGCTTTCTTT.

This sequence joins TRBV24-1 and TRBJ1-5, with 11 bases identical to TRBD1. Germline assignment: CDR1 KGHDR and CDR2 SFDVKD. J lost 4 bases, V lost 9 bases, and 7 bases had no gene match. This CDR3 contains 15 residues. The CDR3 nucleotides read TGTGCCACCGCACAAGGGACAGGGGGAAATCAGCCCCAGCATTTT. Amino acid sequence: CATAQGTGGNQPQHF.

The genes are TRBV11-2 and TRBJ2-7; 8 bases fit TRBD1. CDR3 length: 13 residues. CDR1 and CDR2 from the germline V gene are SGHAT and FQNNGV. V lost 6 bases and J lost 12; bases outside the gene matches: 13. This CDR3 is CASRSRTGRARYF. The CDR3 region has the DNA TGTGCCAGCAGATCTCGGACAGGGCGAGCGAGGTACTTC. The full variable domain, in which reference TRBV11-2 and TRBJ2-7 provide the parts outside the CDR3, is EAGVAQSPRYKIIEKRQSVAFWCNPISGHATLYWYQQILGQGPKLLIQFQNNGVVDDSQLPKDRFSAERLKGVDSTLKIQPAKLEDSAVYLCASRSRTGRARYFGPGTRLTVT.

This clone was found once. The chain is built from TRBV4-1 and TRBJ1-6, with a tentative D call TRBD1 (6 bases). The germline V and J ends were trimmed by 6 bases and 0 bases, with 24 bases remaining between them. This CDR3 is 20 amino acids long. Germline V gene data show CDR1 as MGHRA and CDR2 as YSYEKL. The CDR3 spells CASRGGPTRGASSYNSPLHF. The CDR3 coding sequence is TGCGCCAGCAGGGGCGGACCAACCAGGGGCGCGAGCTCCTATAATTCACCCCTCCACTTT.

This chain joins TRBV19 and TRBJ2-7, with TRBD1 matching 9 bases. J gave up 6 bases and V 8 bases, and 8 bases lay outside the gene matches. CDR1 is LNHDA, CDR2 SQIVND, per germline (reference sequence). This CDR3 is 13 amino acids long. The CDR3 DNA reads TGTGCCAGTTCCTCGACAGGGGGTACCGAGCAGTACTTC. Translation: CASSSTGGTEQYF.

The chain couples TRBV28 to TRBJ2-7, with 7 bases lining up with TRBD1. Germline loops: CDR1 MDHEN, CDR2 SYDVKM. CDR3 length: 16 amino acids. V lost 3 bases and J lost 6; bases outside the gene matches: 14. The DNA for the CDR3 is TGTGCCAGCAGTTTTCTTCTCGCCGACAGGGCACCCGAGCAGTACTTC. The encoded protein is CASSFLLADRAPEQYF. Drawing the rest from reference TRBV28 and TRBJ2-7, the complete variable domain is DVKVTQSSRYLVKRTGEKVFLECVQDMDHENMFWYRQDPGLGLRLIYFSYDVKMKEKGDIPEGYSVSREKKERFSLILESASTNQTSMYLCASSFLLADRAPEQYFGPGTRLTVT.

In DNA, the CDR3 is TGTGCCAGTAGTCCCGGGGACAGGGGTGGTGAAAAACTGTTTTTT. This encodes CASSPGDRGGEKLFF. The genes are TRBV19 and TRBJ1-4; 10 bases line up with TRBD1. Germline CDR1 LNHDA, CDR2 SQIVND (reference sequence). The CDR3 consists of 15 residues. The ends lost 5 bases at V and 7 bases at J; junction bases unmatched: 7.

V usage is TRBV7-8 and J usage is TRBJ2-7; 8 bases line up with TRBD1. Germline trimming cut 1 base from V and 4 bases from J; bases unmatched to any gene: 6. Germline V gives CDR1 SGHVS, CDR2 FQNEAQ. The CDR3 extends over 15 amino acids. The CDR3 nucleotides read TGTGCCAGCAGCTTAGGGGCAGGGGGCATGTACGAGCAGTACTTC. This gives the protein CASSLGAGGMYEQYF.

The CDR3 region has the DNA TGTGCCAGCAGCCCAACCCAGGGTCCTCGCACAGATACGCAGTATTTT. Residues: CASSPTQGPRTDTQYF. The V and J genes are TRBV9 and TRBJ2-3, with a weak D call TRBD1 (5 bases). The ends were cut back, 4 bases at V and 1 base at J, with 16 bases in the middle. The CDR3 totals 16 residues. The V gene's germline CDR1 is SGDLS and CDR2 YYNGEE.

The chain carries TRBV5-6 and TRBJ2-7; 8 nucleotides align to TRBD1. CDR1 is SGHDT and CDR2 is YYEEEE in the germline V gene. This CDR3 is built from 16 residues. With 0 bases clipped from V and 0 bases from J, the junction kept 5 bases outside the gene matches. Written as DNA, the CDR3 is TGTGCCAGCAGCTTGGCACGGACAGGGAACTCCTACGAGCAGTACTTC. This encodes CASSLARTGNSYEQYF.

The rearrangement links TRBV10-3 to TRBJ2-3; 8 positions match TRBD1. The CDR3 consists of 14 residues. With 6 bases clipped from V and 4 bases from J, the junction kept 6 bases outside the gene matches. Germline V gene sequence: CDR1 ENHRY, CDR2 SYGVKD. DNA for the CDR3: TGTGCCATCAGCCTCAGGGGGCGGCCAGATACGCAGTATTTT. Translating it yields CAISLRGRPDTQYF.

The gene calls are TRBV7-8 and TRBJ2-7, with 9 bases aligning to TRBD1. Germline CDR1 and CDR2: SGHVS and FQNEAQ. Losses at the gene ends were 4 bases for V and 1 base for J; bases not matched to a gene: 5. This CDR3 contains 15 residues. CDR3 loop: CASSWQGQGSYEQYF. Here the CDR3 DNA reads TGTGCCAGCAGCTGGCAGGGACAGGGATCCTACGAGCAGTACTTC.

The V gene is TRBV7-9, the J gene TRBJ2-3; perhaps TRBD2 as D (6 bases). V lost 5 bases and J 1 base, leaving 10 bases between the germline ends. CDR3 length: 14 amino acids. CDR1 SEHNR and CDR2 FQNEAQ come from the germline V gene (reference sequence). The CDR3 protein is CASSLSGRTDTQYF. The CDR3 DNA sequence: TGTGCCAGCAGCCTTAGCGGCCGCACAGATACGCAGTATTTT.

V usage is TRBV28 and J usage is TRBJ2-5, with 16 positions matching TRBD2. The CDR3 covers 17 residues. J lost 4 bases, V lost 5 bases, and 7 bases had no gene match. In germline, CDR1 is MDHEN, CDR2 SYDVKM. CDR3 residues: CASSPGTSGGARETQYF. The CDR3 region has the DNA TGTGCCAGCAGTCCTGGGACTAGCGGGGGGGCCCGAGAGACCCAGTACTTC. Complete variable domain (other parts from reference TRBV28 and TRBJ2-5): DVKVTQSSRYLVKRTGEKVFLECVQDMDHENMFWYRQDPGLGLRLIYFSYDVKMKEKGDIPEGYSVSREKKERFSLILESASTNQTSMYLCASSPGTSGGARETQYFGPGTRLLVL.

The chain employs TRBV5-4 and TRBJ2-6; possibly TRBD1 for D (7 bases). V gave up 2 bases and J gave up 1 base, with 16 bases separating them. The CDR3 covers 18 residues. The germline V gene encodes CDR1 SGHNT and CDR2 YYREEE (reference sequence). CDR3 loop: CASSFFGRGASGANVLTF. The CDR3 DNA is TGTGCCAGCAGCTTTTTTGGCAGGGGGGCTTCTGGGGCCAACGTCCTGACTTTC.

The chain employs TRBV7-2 and TRBJ1-5; weak D call: TRBD1 (6 bases). CDR3 length: 15 amino acids. The V gene lost 7 bases and the J gene lost 2 bases, with 15 bases spanning the gap. Per the germline V gene, CDR1 is SGHTA and CDR2 is FQGNSA. The CDR3 DNA sequence: TGTGCCAGCACCCAGGGGTCCGTCGGCAATCAGCCCCAGCATTTT. This sequence encodes CASTQGSVGNQPQHF. The full variable domain, its missing parts supplied by reference TRBV7-2 and TRBJ1-5, is GAGVSQSPSNKVTEKGKDVELRCDPISGHTALYWYRQSLGQGLEFLIYFQGNSAPDKSGLPSDRFSAERTGGSVSTLTIQRTQQEDSAVYLCASTQGSVGNQPQHFGDGTRLSIL.

The J gene is TRBJ1-3, the V gene TRBV5-6; D ambiguous. CDR1 is SGHDT and CDR2 is YYEEEE in the germline V gene. The V end was cut by 4 bases, the J end by 0 bases, with 20 bases between. The CDR3 spans 18 residues. The CDR3, as DNA: TGTGCCAGCAGCCCCTTACACCCGGGTGCCCTCTCTGGAAACACCATATATTTT. Translated, it gives CASSPLHPGALSGNTIYF.

This clone was counted a single time. This rearrangement joins TRBV7-2 to TRBJ1-1; 7 bases agree with TRBD1. CDR3 length: 14 residues. J gave up 4 bases and V 1 base, and 3 bases lay outside the gene matches. In germline, CDR1 is SGHTA, CDR2 FQGNSA. CDR3 sequence: CASSLDGTATEAFF. Here the CDR3 DNA reads TGTGCCAGCAGCTTAGATGGGACAGCCACTGAAGCTTTCTTT.

The chain links TRBV5-6 to TRBJ1-1; 8 nucleotides agree with TRBD1. Germline V gene data show CDR1 as SGHDT and CDR2 as YYEEEE. The CDR3 extends over 14 amino acids. V was pared by 4 bases and J by 4 bases, with 6 bases of the junction left unmatched. CDR3 residues: CASSQDRAGTEAFF. The DNA of the CDR3 is TGTGCCAGCAGCCAGGACAGGGCGGGCACTGAAGCTTTCTTT.

The rearrangement joins TRBV4-2 to TRBJ1-6; 7 bases agree with TRBD1. Per germline, CDR1 LGHNA and CDR2 YNFKEQ. The CDR3 has 15 residues. V trimming: 8 bases; J trimming: 4 bases; junction bases outside the gene matches: 8. CDR3 sequence: CASGTGDTYNSPLHF. CDR3 nucleotides: TGTGCCAGCGGAACAGGGGATACTTATAATTCACCCCTCCACTTT.